Following are 13 T cell receptor beta chains from one sample sequenced in a study of beta chain features in type 1 diabetes. Study-wide findings and caveats: TCRB CDR3s were moderately but significantly shorter in Type 1 diabetes patients in all four CD4+ subsets.

For these receptors, no antigen is known. Expressed TCRB transcripts got sequenced, as all isolated RNA was reverse transcribed. TCRdb keeps only in-frame clones here, not all; method: immunoSEQ multiplex PCR. The sample shows about 150,000 clones, 9% to 12% of them seen only once. The specimen was central memory CD4+ T cells from blood. The source is a man aged 25 to 40 with type 1 diabetes.

This clone showed up just a few times. The V and J genes are TRBV19 and TRBJ1-2; 12 nucleotides line up with TRBD1. The V and J ends lost 6 bases and 8 bases, in that order; junction bases with no gene match: 7. Germline V lookup: CDR1 LNHDA, CDR2 SQIVND (reference sequence). The CDR3 sequence is 14 residues long. The DNA of the CDR3 is TGTGCCAGTAGCCCGGGACAGGGGGCAGGAGGCTACACCTTC. This translates into CASSPGQGAGGYTF.

This clone showed up just a few times. The chain carries TRBV5-5 and TRBJ1-1; a weak D match, TRBD1 (5 bases). Germline CDR1 and CDR2: SGHKS and YYEKEE (reference sequence). V shed 0 bases and J shed 2 bases, with 8 bases lying between them. The CDR3 spans 14 residues. The CDR3 bases are TGTGCCAGCAGCTTGGTTACAGGAAACACTGAAGCTTTCTTT. Protein sequence: CASSLVTGNTEAFF.

The rearrangement links TRBV6-1 to TRBJ1-5, with TRBD1 matching 8 bases. The germline gives CDR1 MNHNS, CDR2 SASEGT. The CDR3 loop spans 14 amino acids. V lost 4 bases and J lost 11; bases outside the gene matches: 10. CDR3 sequence: CASSGGTGLGSQHF. The CDR3 DNA is TGTGCCAGCAGTGGAGGGACAGGTCTTGGGTCCCAGCATTTT.

The V and J genes are TRBV18 and TRBJ2-3, with TRBD2 as a possible D gene (6 bases). In germline, CDR1 is KGHSH, CDR2 LQKENI. The CDR3 spans 15 residues. Trimming shortened V by 0 bases and J by 3 bases, and 10 bases separated the two germline ends. For the CDR3, the DNA is TGTGCCAGCTCACCACCCGGGGGAGGAACAGATACGCAGTATTTT. Translated, it gives CASSPPGGGTDTQYF.

This clone was seen a few times. The V call is TRBV7-2, the J call TRBJ2-3; D call uncertain. Germline V CDR1 and CDR2: SGHTA, FQGNSA. The CDR3 totals 12 residues. The ends were cut back, 1 base at V and 10 bases at J, with 9 bases in the middle. CDR3 nucleotide sequence: TGTGCCAGCAGCTTAGACCGCGGTTCGCAGTATTTT. This encodes CASSLDRGSQYF.

The V gene is TRBV20-1, the J gene TRBJ1-2; D not certain. The CDR3 has 11 amino acids. Trimming pared 4 bases from V and 8 bases from J, leaving 11 bases between. Germline lookup yields CDR1 DFQATT and CDR2 SNEGSKA (reference sequence). Here the CDR3 reads CSAMRQSGYTF. In DNA, the CDR3 is TGCAGTGCTATGAGGCAGTCAGGCTACACCTTC.

The CDR3 region has the DNA TGTGCCAGCAGCCGTCCAGATCAGCCCCAGCATTTT. It yields the protein CASSRPDQPQHF. V is TRBV27 and J is TRBJ1-5; D gene unclear. Germline CDR1 and CDR2: MNHEY and SMNVEV (reference sequence). This CDR3 has 12 amino acids. The V and J ends lost 6 bases and 5 bases respectively, with 8 bases between them.

This chain connects TRBV4-2 to TRBJ1-4; no clear D gene. The CDR3 covers 16 residues. Between the trimmed V and J ends, which lost 4 bases and 0 bases, there was a span of 12 bases. Germline V gene sequence: CDR1 LGHNA, CDR2 YNFKEQ. The CDR3 loop reads CASSLNLRATNEKLFF. Here the CDR3 DNA reads TGTGCCAGCAGCCTCAACCTCCGGGCAACTAATGAAAAACTGTTTTTT.

V and J are TRBV5-1 and TRBJ2-7, with TRBD1 matching over 8 bases. The CDR3 spans 14 residues. V lost 3 bases, J lost 5 bases, and 7 bases stayed unmatched. Germline lookup yields CDR1 SGHRS and CDR2 YFSETQ. As DNA, the CDR3 is TGCGCCAGCAGCTCCTCAGGGGGCGTCAACGAGCAGTACTTC. Translation gives CASSSSGGVNEQYF.

The chain links TRBV5-1 to TRBJ2-7, with 8 bases lining up with TRBD1. J lost 5 bases, V lost 4 bases, and 8 bases had no gene match. The CDR3 covers 14 residues. Germline V CDR1 and CDR2: SGHRS, YFSETQ. The CDR3 sequence: CASSQGQGQDEQYF. As DNA, the CDR3 is TGCGCCAGCAGCCAAGGACAGGGTCAGGACGAGCAGTACTTC.

This clone has more than one count but fewer than ten. The V gene is TRBV9, the J gene TRBJ2-5; maybe TRBD2 (5 bases). Germline V gene data show CDR1 as SGDLS and CDR2 as YYNGEE. V lost 1 base and J 2 bases, leaving 6 bases between the germline ends. The CDR3 sequence is 13 residues long. The CDR3 DNA sequence: TGTGCCAGCAGCGTAACGGGGCAAGAGACCCAGTACTTC. This codes for CASSVTGQETQYF.

The chain couples TRBV7-9 to TRBJ2-2, with TRBD1 matching 8 bases. This CDR3 spans 16 amino acids. V lost 4 bases to trimming and J lost 0 bases; unmatched junction nucleotides: 4. CDR1 SEHNR and CDR2 FQNEAQ come from the germline V gene (reference sequence). The CDR3 bases are TGTGCCAGCAGCTCTTGGACAGGGTCGAACACCGGGGAGCTGTTTTTT. Translating gives CASSSWTGSNTGELFF.

The chain uses TRBV5-1 and TRBJ2-1; 7 bases are a match to TRBD2. CDR1 is SGHRS and CDR2 is YFSETQ in the germline V gene. V gave up 5 bases and J gave up 0 bases; unmatched junction bases: 11. The CDR3 is 17 residues long. The CDR3 loop reads CASSLSGGLSSYNEQFF. CDR3 nucleotide sequence: TGCGCCAGCAGTCTCTCGGGGGGATTGAGCTCCTACAATGAGCAGTTCTTC. Full variable domain (outside the CDR3, taken from reference TRBV5-1 and TRBJ2-1): KAGVTQTPRYLIKTRGQQVTLSCSPISGHRSVSWYQQTPGQGLQFLFEYFSETQRNKGNFPGRFSGRQFSNSRSEMNVSTLELGDSALYLCASSLSGGLSSYNEQFFGPGTRLTVL.